This T cell receptor (delta chain) was captured in a study of gamma-delta chains in newborns, infants, children. Across the study: Microbial exposure reportedly drives polyclonal innate γδ T cell expansion after birth.

This CDR3 has 18 amino acids. The V gene's germline CDR1 is GEAIGNYY and CDR2 EKD. V shed 0 bases and J 0 bases; nucleotides not matched to a gene: 10. This clone is medium-sized (0.01 to 0.1%). TCRdb re-identified clones in the reads via CATT. This table has 7,000 to 9,500 delta-chain clones, approximately 22% appearing once. The sample was blood. The gene calls are TRDV2 and TRDJ1, with 9 positions matching TRDD3. The sequence came from a child who was a newborn, infant or young child, either healthy, febrile or measles-vaccinated (not recorded which). The CDR3 region is CACDTVGLGDPYTDKLIF. CDR3 nucleotide sequence: TGTGCCTGTGACACCGTTGGGCTGGGGGATCCGTACACCGATAAACTCATCTTT.